This T cell receptor beta chain was observed in a study of vaccination effects on CD4 cells after COVID-19. Study background: At 16 days and one week before vaccination, a couple of convalescent patients gave samples.

The CDR3 has 17 amino acids. J was trimmed by 4 bases and V by 3 bases; bases with no gene match: 7. CDR1 SGHTA and CDR2 FQGNSA come from the germline V gene. Study results and limitations: Convalescent patients' post-vaccine spike repertoire was mostly distinct vaccine-induced clones.

On this clone itself: Its antigen is unidentified.

Following culture for roughly 10 days, CD4+ T cells were isolated. The assay was immunoSEQ multiplex PCR, and TCRdb's table has in-frame clones only and misses some. The sample contains about 45,000 clones, approximately 81% of which appear only once. Sequenced material: CD4+ T cells from PBMCs cultured without peptide, taken before COVID-19 vaccination. This TCR was sampled from a human donor who had a prior SARS-CoV-2 infection. The rearrangement uses TRBV7-2 and TRBJ2-3; the match to TRBD2 covers 13 bases. The CDR3 region is CASSFRTSGRGPDTQYF. CDR3 DNA sequence: TGTGCCAGCAGCTTTCGAACTAGCGGGAGGGGGCCAGATACGCAGTATTTT.